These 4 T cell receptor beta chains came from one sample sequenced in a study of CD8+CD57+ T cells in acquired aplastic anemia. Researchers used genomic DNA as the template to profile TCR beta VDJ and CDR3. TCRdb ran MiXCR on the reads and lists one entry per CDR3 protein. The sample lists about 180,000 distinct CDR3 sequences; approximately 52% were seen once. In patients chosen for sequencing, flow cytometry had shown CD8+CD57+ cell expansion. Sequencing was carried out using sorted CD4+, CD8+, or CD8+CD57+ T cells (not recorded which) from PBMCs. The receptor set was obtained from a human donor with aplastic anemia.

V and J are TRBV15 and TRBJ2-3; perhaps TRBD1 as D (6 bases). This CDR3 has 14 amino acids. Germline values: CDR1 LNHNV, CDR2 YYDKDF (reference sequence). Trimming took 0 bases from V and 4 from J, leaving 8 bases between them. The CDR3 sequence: CATSRDRGPDTQYF. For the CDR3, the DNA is TGTGCCACCAGCAGAGACAGGGGCCCAGATACGCAGTATTTT.

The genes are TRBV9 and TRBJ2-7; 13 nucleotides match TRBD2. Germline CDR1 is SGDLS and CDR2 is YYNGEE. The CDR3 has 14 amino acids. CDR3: CARPPGLAGYEQYF. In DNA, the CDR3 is TGTGCTAGACCGCCGGGACTAGCGGGATACGAGCAGTACTTC.

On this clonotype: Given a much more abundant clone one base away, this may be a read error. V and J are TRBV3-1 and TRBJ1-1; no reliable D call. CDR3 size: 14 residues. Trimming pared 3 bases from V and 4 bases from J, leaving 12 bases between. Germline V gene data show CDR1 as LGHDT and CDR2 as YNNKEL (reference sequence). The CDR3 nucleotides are TGTGCCAGCAGCCATGCGGTAGGGCTCACTGAAGCTTTCTTT. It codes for CASSHAVGLTEAFF.

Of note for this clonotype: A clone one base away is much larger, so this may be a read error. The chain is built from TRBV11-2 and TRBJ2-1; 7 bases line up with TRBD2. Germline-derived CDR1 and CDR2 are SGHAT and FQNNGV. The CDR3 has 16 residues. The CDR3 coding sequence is TGTGCCAGCAGCCGGGGACTACTCAGCTCCTACAATGAGCAGCTCTTC. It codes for CASSRGLLSSYNEQLF.